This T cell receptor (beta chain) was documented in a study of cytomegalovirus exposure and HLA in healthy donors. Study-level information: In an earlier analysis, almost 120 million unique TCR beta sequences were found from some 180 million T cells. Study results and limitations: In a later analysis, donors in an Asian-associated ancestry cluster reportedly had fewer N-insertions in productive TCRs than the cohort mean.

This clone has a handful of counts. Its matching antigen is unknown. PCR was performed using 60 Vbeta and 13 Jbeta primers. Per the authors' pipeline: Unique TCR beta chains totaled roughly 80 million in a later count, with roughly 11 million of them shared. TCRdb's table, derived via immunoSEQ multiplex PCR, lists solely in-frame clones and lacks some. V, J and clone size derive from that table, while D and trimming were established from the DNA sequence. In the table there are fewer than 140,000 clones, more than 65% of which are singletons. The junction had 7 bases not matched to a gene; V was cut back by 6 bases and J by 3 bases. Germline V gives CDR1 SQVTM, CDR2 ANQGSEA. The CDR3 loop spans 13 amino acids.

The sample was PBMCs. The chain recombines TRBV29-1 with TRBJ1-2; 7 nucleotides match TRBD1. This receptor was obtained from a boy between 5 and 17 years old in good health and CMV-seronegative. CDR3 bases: TGCAGCGTCCCGCGGGACAGAGACTATGGCTACACCTTC. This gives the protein CSVPRDRDYGYTF.